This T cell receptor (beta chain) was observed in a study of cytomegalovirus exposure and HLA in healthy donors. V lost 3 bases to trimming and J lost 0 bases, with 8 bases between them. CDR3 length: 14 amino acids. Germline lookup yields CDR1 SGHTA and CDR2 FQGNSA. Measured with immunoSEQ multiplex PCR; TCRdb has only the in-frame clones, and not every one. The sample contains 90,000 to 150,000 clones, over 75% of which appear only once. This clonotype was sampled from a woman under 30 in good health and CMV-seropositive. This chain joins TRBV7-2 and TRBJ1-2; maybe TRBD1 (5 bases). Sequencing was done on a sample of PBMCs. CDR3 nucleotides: TGTGCCAGCAGCTTGGACATCTCTAACTATGGCTACACCTTC. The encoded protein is CASSLDISNYGYTF.